The 19 T cell receptor beta chains given below trace back to one sample, sequenced in a study of blood T cell repertoires in COVID-19. Sequenced by immunoSEQ multiplex PCR; TCRdb stores in-frame clones only, minus some. This sample has about 43,000 clones, with 83% found just once. What was sequenced was peripheral blood. All receptors come from a man of 80 years or more in a cohort sampled during active COVID-19.

This chain uses TRBV15 with TRBJ1-3, with D uncertain. Trimming removed 0 bases at V and 0 bases at J, with 9 bases between. Germline assignment: CDR1 LNHNV and CDR2 YYDKDF (reference sequence). This CDR3 comprises 16 residues. CDR3 protein: CATSRDPASSGNTIYF. CDR3 coding DNA: TGTGCCACCAGCAGAGACCCTGCGTCCTCTGGAAACACCATATATTTT.

The chain couples TRBV25-1 to TRBJ1-2; D perhaps matches TRBD1 (6 bases). This CDR3 contains 13 residues. Germline V gene data show CDR1 as MGHDK and CDR2 as SYGVNS. V lost 4 bases and J 7 bases, leaving 13 bases between the germline ends. CDR3 coding DNA: TGTGCCAGCAGTGGGACAGTACTGCGTGGCTACACCTTC. It yields the protein CASSGTVLRGYTF.

The rearrangement uses TRBV7-2 and TRBJ1-1; 9 bases line up with TRBD1. CDR3 length: 14 amino acids. J lost 3 bases, V lost 2 bases, and 1 base had no gene match. Germline loops: CDR1 SGHTA, CDR2 FQGNSA. The CDR3 DNA is TGTGCCAGCAGCTTACGGGACAGGGACACTGAAGCTTTCTTT. Translated, it gives CASSLRDRDTEAFF.

The rearrangement joins TRBV7-8 to TRBJ1-3, with TRBD1 matching over 7 bases. Germline CDR1 reads SGHVS; CDR2 reads FQNEAQ. The CDR3 spans 19 residues. V was pared by 3 bases and J by 0 bases, with 14 bases of the junction left unmatched. The CDR3 is CASSFRTGWGESSGNTIYF. CDR3 DNA: TGTGCCAGCAGCTTCCGGACAGGTTGGGGAGAAAGCTCTGGAAACACCATATATTTT.

The J gene is TRBJ2-2, the V gene TRBV28; 8 positions agree with TRBD1. CDR1 and CDR2 from the germline V gene are MDHEN and SYDVKM. The CDR3 runs to 16 residues. After removal of 6 bases from V and 4 bases from J, the junction contained 10 bases not matched to a gene. The CDR3 DNA is TGTGCCAGCAGCACGGACAGGGCCCGAAGCACCGGGGAGCTGTTTTTT. Translation: CASSTDRARSTGELFF.

The chain links TRBV6-6 to TRBJ2-1, with TRBD1 identical over 10 bases. The germline V gene has CDR1 MNHNY and CDR2 SVGAGI (reference sequence). The CDR3 is made up of 13 amino acids. The J segment lost 7 bases and the V segment lost 7 bases, leaving 4 bases of the junction unmatched. CDR3 DNA: TGTGCCAGCATGAGACAGGGGGCGAATGAGCAGTTCTTC. Amino acids: CASMRQGANEQFF.

The chain joins TRBV11-2 to TRBJ2-7, with a tentative D call TRBD2 (5 bases). V was shortened by 2 bases and J by 0 bases, with 11 bases between the two germline ends. Germline V gene data show CDR1 as SGHAT and CDR2 as FQNNGV. The CDR3 runs 15 residues. Here the CDR3 DNA reads TGTGCCAGCAGCTTACGGGGTTGGACCTCCTACGAGCAGTACTTC. Translating gives CASSLRGWTSYEQYF.

This clone was counted once. The chain carries TRBV7-9 and TRBJ2-3; 7 nucleotides line up with TRBD2. Germline V CDR1 and CDR2: SEHNR, FQNEAQ (reference sequence). The length of the CDR3 is 15 residues. V lost 3 bases and J lost 0; bases outside the gene matches: 3. The CDR3 region is CASSFSGFSTDTQYF. For the CDR3, the DNA is TGTGCCAGCAGCTTTAGCGGGTTTAGCACAGATACGCAGTATTTT.

The chain has TRBV2 and TRBJ1-1; TRBD1 aligns across 9 bases. With V trimmed by 4 bases and J by 11 bases, 8 bases remained unmatched. The CDR3 is 13 residues long. Germline-derived CDR1 and CDR2 are SNHLY and FYNNEI. Written as DNA, the CDR3 is TGTGCCAGCAGTGCCGGGACAGGGACCCACGCTTTCTTT. Encoded protein: CASSAGTGTHAFF.

CDR3 region: CAISELGPGELFF. The DNA of the CDR3 is TGTGCCATCAGTGAGCTGGGGCCCGGGGAGCTGTTTTTT. The gene calls are TRBV10-3 and TRBJ2-2; possible D gene TRBD1, 5 bases. V lost 2 bases and J 6 bases, leaving 7 bases between the germline ends. The CDR3 is 13 amino acids. Per germline, CDR1 ENHRY and CDR2 SYGVKD.

This clone was seen only once. This chain joins TRBV28 and TRBJ2-1, with TRBD2 matching over 8 bases. The length of the CDR3 is 15 residues. Trimming took 5 bases from V and 4 from J; bases not matched to a gene: 7. The germline gives CDR1 MDHEN, CDR2 SYDVKM. DNA for the CDR3: TGTGCCAGCAGTCCCCGGGGGGGGATTTACAATGAGCAGTTCTTC. This encodes CASSPRGGIYNEQFF.

This CDR3 reads CSASRLGNGYQPQHF. DNA for the CDR3: TGCAGTGCTAGTCGACTAGGGAATGGATACCAGCCCCAGCATTTT. The rearrangement links TRBV20-1 to TRBJ1-5, with D hard to call. Germline CDR1 DFQATT, CDR2 SNEGSKA (reference sequence). Trimming pared 3 bases from V and 7 bases from J, leaving 19 bases between. The CDR3 spans 15 residues.

The V call is TRBV10-1, the J call TRBJ2-1, with TRBD1 as a possible D gene (6 bases). The CDR3 is 14 amino acids. Germline CDR1 and CDR2: WNHNN and SYGVQD (reference sequence). The ends were cut back, 6 bases at V and 4 bases at J, with 13 bases in the middle. CDR3 protein: CASSRDTSYNEQFF. DNA for the CDR3: TGCGCCAGCAGCCGGGACACAAGTTACAATGAGCAGTTCTTC.

The chain carries TRBV3-1 (or the pseudogene TRBV3-2) and TRBJ2-1; D may be TRBD2 (5 bases). Germline V lookup: CDR1 LGHDT, CDR2 YNNKEL (reference sequence). Trimming shortened V by 5 bases and J by 5 bases, and 16 bases separated the two germline ends. This CDR3 region has 15 residues. CDR3 amino acids: CASSAPYSGHNEQFF. CDR3 nucleotide sequence: TGTGCCAGCAGCGCCCCTTACAGCGGCCACAATGAGCAGTTCTTC.

The chain links TRBV29-1 to TRBJ2-7, with 9 bases matching TRBD1. This CDR3 has 16 residues. With V trimmed by 6 bases and J by 6 bases, 18 bases remained unmatched. Germline CDR1 reads SQVTM; CDR2 reads ANQGSEA. CDR3 residues: CSVAITGTGTGTEQYF. The DNA of the CDR3 is TGCAGCGTAGCTATTACCGGGACAGGGACAGGGACCGAGCAGTACTTC.

V and J are TRBV7-2 and TRBJ2-3; D gene unclear. Trimming removed 1 base from V and 4 bases from J, with 12 bases in between. CDR1 SGHTA and CDR2 FQGNSA come from the germline V gene. CDR3 length: 15 residues. CDR3 in amino acids: CASSLGAVVPDTQYF. In DNA form, the CDR3 reads TGTGCCAGCAGCTTAGGCGCGGTAGTACCAGATACGCAGTATTTT.

This sequence joins TRBV10-3 and TRBJ1-2, with 9 bases identical to TRBD1. Looked up from germline, CDR1 is ENHRY and CDR2 is SYGVKD. V lost 6 bases, J lost 4 bases, and 6 bases stayed unmatched. The CDR3 runs to 14 residues. CDR3 coding DNA: TGTGCCATCAGAACAACAGGGGGCAGCTATGGCTACACCTTC. It translates to CAIRTTGGSYGYTF.

This chain connects TRBV7-2 to TRBJ1-5; no clear D gene. V dropped 2 bases and J dropped 4 bases, with 9 bases sitting between them. The V gene's germline CDR1 is SGHTA and CDR2 FQGNSA. The CDR3 is 14 amino acids. CDR3 bases: TGTGCCAGCAGCTTACAATTCGGGAATCAGCCCCAGCATTTT. Translation gives CASSLQFGNQPQHF.

V is TRBV24-1 and J is TRBJ2-2; 8 nucleotides line up with TRBD1. Germline-derived CDR1 and CDR2 are KGHDR and SFDVKD. Losses at the gene ends were 4 bases for V and 4 bases for J; bases not matched to a gene: 7. This CDR3 is built from 16 residues. The DNA of the CDR3 is TGTGCCACCAGTGACGCAGGGGGCACGGTCACCGGGGAGCTGTTTTTT. It translates to CATSDAGGTVTGELFF.